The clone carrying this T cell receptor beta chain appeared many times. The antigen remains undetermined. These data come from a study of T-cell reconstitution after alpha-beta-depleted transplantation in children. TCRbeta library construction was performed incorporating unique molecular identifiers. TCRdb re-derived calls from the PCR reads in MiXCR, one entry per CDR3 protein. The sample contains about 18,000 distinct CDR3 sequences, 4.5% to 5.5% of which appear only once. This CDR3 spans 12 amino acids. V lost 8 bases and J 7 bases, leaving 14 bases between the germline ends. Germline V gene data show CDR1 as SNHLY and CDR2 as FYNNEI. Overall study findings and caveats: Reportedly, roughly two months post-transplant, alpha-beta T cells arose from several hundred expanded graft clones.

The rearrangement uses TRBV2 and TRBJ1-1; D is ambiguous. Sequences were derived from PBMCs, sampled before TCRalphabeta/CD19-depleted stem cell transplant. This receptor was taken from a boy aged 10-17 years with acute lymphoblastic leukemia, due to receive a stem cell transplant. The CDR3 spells CASGRGRGEAFF. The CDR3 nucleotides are TGTGCCAGCGGCCGCGGCCGGGGTGAAGCTTTCTTT.